This is a list of T cell receptor beta chains from one sample in a study of cytomegalovirus exposure and HLA in healthy donors. Produced via immunoSEQ multiplex PCR; TCRdb's table is partial and in-frame only. The sample records 90,000 to 110,000 clones, 75% to 90% being singletons. Sample: PBMCs. The receptors shown here come from a man aged 25-45 years in good health and CMV-seropositive. Both conserved end residues are part of each CDR3. Fields, in order: J gene, V gene, clone size, D gene, CDR3 DNA, CDR3 protein. A D gene is named only where the DNA matches it firmly. Some rows have no size entry. The others give once, few or many, or a class for an expanded clone.

TRBJ2-7,TRBV28,once,TRBD1,TGTGCCAGCAGATCGACAGGGATTGGTTCCTACGAGCAGTACTTC,CASRSTGIGSYEQYF
TRBJ2-1,TRBV7-9,NA,TRBD2,TGTGCCAGCAGCCTTAGACTAGCGGTGAACCCGAATGAGCAGTTCTTC,CASSLRLAVNPNEQFF
TRBJ2-1,TRBV19,few,NA,TGTGCCAGTAGTATCCACGCAGGAGGCTCCTACAATGAGCAGTTCTTC,CASSIHAGGSYNEQFF
TRBJ2-5,TRBV29-1,once,NA,TGCAGCGTTGGCCCCTCCCAGGGGGGACCAGAGACCCAGTACTTC,CSVGPSQGGPETQYF
TRBJ1-2,TRBV19,NA,NA,TGTGCCAGTAGTAAAAACAGGGATGGCTACACCTTC,CASSKNRDGYTF
TRBJ2-5,TRBV7-2,NA,NA,TGTGCCAGCAGAGTCCGCAGTCAACAGACCCAGTACTTC,CASRVRSQQTQYF
TRBJ2-1,TRBV7-9,NA,TRBD2,TGTGCCAGCAGCCCAGCCGCCGGGAGGGTGTTCTTC,CASSPAAGRVFF
TRBJ1-2,TRBV9,NA,NA,TGTGCCAGCAGCCAGGGGCCAGGGAACTATGGCTACACCTTC,CASSQGPGNYGYTF
TRBJ2-7,TRBV5-5,NA,NA,TGTGCCAGCAGCTTGGATCCCGGGGGGAAGGGGGGCGAGCAGTACTTC,CASSLDPGGKGGEQYF
TRBJ2-3,TRBV5-6,few,TRBD2,TGTGCCAGCAGCTTGATACTAGCGGGGGGGTCAGATACGCAGTATTTT,CASSLILAGGSDTQYF
TRBJ2-7,TRBV5-1,NA,NA,TGCGCCAGCAGCTTGGCCTTCGGGGTTCGGTACGAGCAGTACTTC,CASSLAFGVRYEQYF
TRBJ2-5,TRBV7-2,NA,TRBD1,TGTGCCAGCAGCTACAACAGGGGGGAGACCCAGTACTTC,CASSYNRGETQYF
TRBJ2-7,TRBV4-1,NA,TRBD2,TGCGCCAGCAGCCAGAACCTAGCGGGGGGGCCCTACGAGCAGTACTTC,CASSQNLAGGPYEQYF
TRBJ1-5,TRBV30,NA,NA,TGTGCCTGGAGTCTAGGACAGCCCTATCAGCCCCAGCATTTT,CAWSLGQPYQPQHF
TRBJ1-1,TRBV7-7,NA,TRBD1,TGTGCTGGCAGCTTAGACAGGGGTGCTGAAGCTTTCTTT,CAGSLDRGAEAFF